These T cell receptor beta chains were read from a single sample in a study of T cell responses to AZD1222 COVID-19 vaccine. Generated by immunoSEQ multiplex PCR, the TCRdb table keeps only in-frame clones and is missing some. The sample holds 55,000 to 80,000 clones, 65% to 85% seen once. This specimen was peripheral blood, taken on day 0 of AZD1222 vaccination. These receptors were taken from an adult in good health. CDR3s include the opening cysteine and the closing phenylalanine or tryptophan. Each record gives: V gene, J gene, D gene, clone size, CDR3 DNA, CDR3 protein. D genes are given only for firm matches. Not every row has a clone size; where given, it reads once, few, many or a size class.

v_gene: TRBV29-1
j_gene: TRBJ2-3
d_gene: TRBD1
abundance: NA
CDR3nt: TGCAGCGCACGACAGGGGGGAAGCACAGATACGCAGTATTTT
CDR3aa: CSARQGGSTDTQYF

v_gene: TRBV7-2
j_gene: TRBJ2-1
d_gene: NA
abundance: NA
CDR3nt: TGTGCCAGCAGCTTAGGTACTAATGAGCAGTTCTTC
CDR3aa: CASSLGTNEQFF

v_gene: TRBV5-6
j_gene: TRBJ1-4
d_gene: NA
abundance: once
CDR3nt: TGTGCCAGCAGCGAGGTCAGGGTTGAAAAACTGTTTTTT
CDR3aa: CASSEVRVEKLFF

v_gene: TRBV9
j_gene: TRBJ2-1
d_gene: TRBD1
abundance: NA
CDR3nt: TGTGCCAGCAGCGCTCACCTTGGGACAGGGGATTATGAGCAGTTCTTC
CDR3aa: CASSAHLGTGDYEQFF

v_gene: TRBV6-5
j_gene: TRBJ1-3
d_gene: TRBD1
abundance: NA
CDR3nt: TGTGCCAGCAGTCCCGCGGACAGGAGGGCCACCATATATTTT
CDR3aa: CASSPADRRATIYF

v_gene: TRBV4-3
j_gene: TRBJ2-7
d_gene: TRBD2
abundance: NA
CDR3nt: TGCGCCAGCAGCCCCTGGGTAGCGGGGGCCTACGAGCAGTACTTC
CDR3aa: CASSPWVAGAYEQYF

v_gene: TRBV7-8
j_gene: TRBJ1-3
d_gene: NA
abundance: NA
CDR3nt: TGTGCCAGCAGCTTTACTACAACTGGAAACACCATATATTTT
CDR3aa: CASSFTTTGNTIYF

v_gene: TRBV27
j_gene: TRBJ1-1
d_gene: NA
abundance: NA
CDR3nt: TGTGCCAGCAGTTTAAAGGCCAACACTGAAGCTTTCTTT
CDR3aa: CASSLKANTEAFF

v_gene: TRBV10-3
j_gene: TRBJ1-5
d_gene: NA
abundance: NA
CDR3nt: TGTGCCATCAGTGAGTCCAGGGGAAATCAGCCCCAGCATTTT
CDR3aa: CAISESRGNQPQHF

v_gene: TRBV4-1
j_gene: TRBJ1-2
d_gene: TRBD1
abundance: once
CDR3nt: TGCGCCAGCAGCCAAGATCCCGGGACAGGGATTTTCAACTATGGCTACACCTTC
CDR3aa: CASSQDPGTGIFNYGYTF

v_gene: TRBV6-1
j_gene: TRBJ1-6
d_gene: TRBD1
abundance: NA
CDR3nt: TGTGCCAGCAGTGAAGCGCTTCGTGGTAGGGTCTCCGGGACAGGGAATTCACCCCTCCACTTT
CDR3aa: CASSEALRGRVSGTGNSPLHF

v_gene: TRBV19
j_gene: TRBJ1-2
d_gene: TRBD1
abundance: NA
CDR3nt: TGTGCCAGTAGTCTCGACAGGGATTACTATGGCTACACCTTC
CDR3aa: CASSLDRDYYGYTF

v_gene: TRBV9
j_gene: TRBJ1-6
d_gene: NA
abundance: NA
CDR3nt: TGTGCCAGCAGCGAGGGCCCCCAAGGGTCCGGTTCACCCCTCCACTTT
CDR3aa: CASSEGPQGSGSPLHF

v_gene: TRBV4-2
j_gene: TRBJ1-5
d_gene: NA
abundance: once
CDR3nt: TGTGCCAGCAGCCGGTCTACAGGATCGGCGGAGCCCCAGCATTTT
CDR3aa: CASSRSTGSAEPQHF

v_gene: TRBV5-5
j_gene: TRBJ1-2
d_gene: TRBD1
abundance: NA
CDR3nt: TGTGCCAGCAGCCAAGGGACAGCTTATGGCTACACCTTC
CDR3aa: CASSQGTAYGYTF

v_gene: TRBV24-1
j_gene: TRBJ2-7
d_gene: TRBD2
abundance: once
CDR3nt: TGTGCCACCAGTGAAGCCTCGGGGGGAGCCTACGAGCAGTACTTC
CDR3aa: CATSEASGGAYEQYF

v_gene: TRBV13
j_gene: TRBJ1-1
d_gene: NA
abundance: NA
CDR3nt: TGTGCCAGCAGCTTAACAGGGATGAACACTGAAGCTTTCTTT
CDR3aa: CASSLTGMNTEAFF

v_gene: TRBV27
j_gene: TRBJ1-5
d_gene: NA
abundance: NA
CDR3nt: TGTGCCAGCAGTCCTAGCGGGGGCCCGGGATGGAATCAGCCCCAGCATTTT
CDR3aa: CASSPSGGPGWNQPQHF

v_gene: TRBV5-1
j_gene: TRBJ2-2
d_gene: NA
abundance: NA
CDR3nt: TGCGCCAGCAGCCCGAACACCGGGGAGCTGTTTTTT
CDR3aa: CASSPNTGELFF

v_gene: TRBV20-1
j_gene: TRBJ2-7
d_gene: NA
abundance: NA
CDR3nt: TGCAGTGCTAGGGCCGTTTACGAGCAGTACTTC
CDR3aa: CSARAVYEQYF

v_gene: TRBV9
j_gene: TRBJ2-7
d_gene: NA
abundance: NA
CDR3nt: TGTGCCAGCAGCGTAGAGGGGAAGGGGTACGAGCAGTACTTC
CDR3aa: CASSVEGKGYEQYF

v_gene: TRBV7-9
j_gene: TRBJ1-1
d_gene: NA
abundance: NA
CDR3nt: TGTGCCAGCAGATTAACGACAGGCACTGAAGCTTTCTTT
CDR3aa: CASRLTTGTEAFF

v_gene: TRBV3-1/TRBV3-2
j_gene: TRBJ1-1
d_gene: NA
abundance: NA
CDR3nt: TGTGCCAGCAGCCATTGGCGGGGAGTGAACACTGAAGCTTTCTTT
CDR3aa: CASSHWRGVNTEAFF

v_gene: TRBV6-5
j_gene: TRBJ1-1
d_gene: TRBD1
abundance: NA
CDR3nt: TGTGCCAGCAAGAGAGACAGGGTGAACACTGAAGCTTTCTTT
CDR3aa: CASKRDRVNTEAFF

v_gene: TRBV7-9
j_gene: TRBJ2-2
d_gene: NA
abundance: few
CDR3nt: TGTGCCAGCAGAATTGAACACTACACCGGGGAGCTGTTTTTT
CDR3aa: CASRIEHYTGELFF

v_gene: TRBV28
j_gene: TRBJ1-1
d_gene: NA
abundance: NA
CDR3nt: TGTGCCAGCGCGGGGGTGGAAGACACTGAAGCTTTCTTT
CDR3aa: CASAGVEDTEAFF

v_gene: TRBV19
j_gene: TRBJ2-4
d_gene: TRBD2
abundance: NA
CDR3nt: TGTGCCAGTAGTACCCGGGGGGGTCGCGACATTCAGTACTTC
CDR3aa: CASSTRGGRDIQYF

v_gene: TRBV19
j_gene: TRBJ2-1
d_gene: TRBD2
abundance: NA
CDR3nt: TGTGCCAGTAGTAGCGGGGGGACCTACAATGAGCAGTTCTTC
CDR3aa: CASSSGGTYNEQFF